This T cell receptor beta chain was captured by sequencing in a study of radiotherapy plus CTLA-4 blockade in lung cancer. Study-wide points: Peripheral blood showed expansion of tumor-derived TCR clones after radiotherapy and ipilimumab.

TCRdb's copy holds only in-frame clones and misses some; the assay was immunoSEQ multiplex PCR. Of more than 25,000 clones listed, around three quarters are singletons. There are 12 residues in the CDR3. The trim removed 5 bases at V and 5 bases at J, leaving 2 bases unmatched. Germline CDR1 reads SGHTA; CDR2 reads FQGTGA. Concerning this clone: Its specificity is unknown.

Sample: peripheral blood, taken from a patient treated with radiotherapy plus ipilimumab. The chain is built from TRBV7-3 and TRBJ1-1; 7 bases map to TRBD1. This TCR was recovered from a human donor with non-small cell lung cancer that progressed on radiotherapy plus ipilimumab. The CDR3: CASSPDRTEAFF. The CDR3 nucleotides are TGTGCCAGCAGCCCGGACAGGACTGAAGCTTTCTTT.